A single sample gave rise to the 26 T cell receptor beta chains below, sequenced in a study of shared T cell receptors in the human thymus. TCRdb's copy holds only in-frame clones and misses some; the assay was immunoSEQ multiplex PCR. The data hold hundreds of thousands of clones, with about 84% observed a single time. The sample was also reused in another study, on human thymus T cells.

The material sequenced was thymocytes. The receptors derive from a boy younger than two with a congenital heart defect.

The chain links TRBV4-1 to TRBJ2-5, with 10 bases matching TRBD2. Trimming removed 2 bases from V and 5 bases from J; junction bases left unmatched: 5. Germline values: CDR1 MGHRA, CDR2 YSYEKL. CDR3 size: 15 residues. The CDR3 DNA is TGCGCCAGCAGCCAACCCGGGACTAGCGCGGAGACCCAGTACTTC. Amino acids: CASSQPGTSAETQYF.

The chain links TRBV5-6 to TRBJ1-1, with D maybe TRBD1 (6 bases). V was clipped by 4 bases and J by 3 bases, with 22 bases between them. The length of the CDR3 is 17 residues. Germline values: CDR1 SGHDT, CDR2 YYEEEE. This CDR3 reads CASSRSPTTGKDTEAFF. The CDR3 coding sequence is TGTGCCAGCAGCCGTAGTCCAACAACAGGGAAGGACACTGAAGCTTTCTTT. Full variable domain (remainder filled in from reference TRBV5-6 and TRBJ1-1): DAGVTQSPTHLIKTRGQQVTLRCSPKSGHDTVSWYQQALGQGPQFIFQYYEEEERQRGNFPDRFSGHQFPNYSSELNVNALLLGDSALYLCASSRSPTTGKDTEAFFGQGTRLTVV.

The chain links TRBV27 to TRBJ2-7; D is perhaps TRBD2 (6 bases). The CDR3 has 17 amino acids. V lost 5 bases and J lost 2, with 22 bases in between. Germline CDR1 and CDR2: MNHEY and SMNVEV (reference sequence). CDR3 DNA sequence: TGTGCCAGCAGTCTCGTCTGGTTGACTAGACTAACCTACGAGCAGTACTTC. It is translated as CASSLVWLTRLTYEQYF.

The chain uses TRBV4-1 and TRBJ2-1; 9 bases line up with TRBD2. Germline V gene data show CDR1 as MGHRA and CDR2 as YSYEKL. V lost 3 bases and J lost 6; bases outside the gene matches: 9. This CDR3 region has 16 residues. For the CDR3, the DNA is TGCGCCAGCAGCCACAGGAGTAGCGGGAGTGGCAATGAGCAGTTCTTC. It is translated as CASSHRSSGSGNEQFF.

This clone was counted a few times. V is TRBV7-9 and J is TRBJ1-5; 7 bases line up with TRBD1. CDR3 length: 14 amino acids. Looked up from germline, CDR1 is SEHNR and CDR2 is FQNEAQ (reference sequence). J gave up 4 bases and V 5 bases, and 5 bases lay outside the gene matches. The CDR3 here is CASSLGTANQPQHF. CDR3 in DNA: TGTGCCAGCAGCCTCGGGACAGCTAATCAGCCCCAGCATTTT.

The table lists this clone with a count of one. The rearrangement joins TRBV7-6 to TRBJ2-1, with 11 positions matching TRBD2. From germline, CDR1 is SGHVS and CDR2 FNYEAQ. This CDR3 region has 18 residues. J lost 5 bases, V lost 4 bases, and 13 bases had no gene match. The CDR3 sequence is CASSSRQTWGLADNEQFF. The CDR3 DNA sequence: TGTGCCAGCAGCTCCCGTCAGACTTGGGGACTAGCGGACAATGAGCAGTTCTTC.

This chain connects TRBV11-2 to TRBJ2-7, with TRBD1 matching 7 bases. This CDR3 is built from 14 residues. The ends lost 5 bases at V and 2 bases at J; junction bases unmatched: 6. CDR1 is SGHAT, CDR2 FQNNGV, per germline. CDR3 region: CASSPWDSPYEQYF. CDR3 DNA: TGTGCCAGCAGCCCCTGGGACAGCCCCTACGAGCAGTACTTC.

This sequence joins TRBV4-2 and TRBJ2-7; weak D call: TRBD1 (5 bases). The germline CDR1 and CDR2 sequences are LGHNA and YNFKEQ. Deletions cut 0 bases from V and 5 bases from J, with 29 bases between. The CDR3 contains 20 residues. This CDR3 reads CASSQEGLPPQAGRVHEQYF. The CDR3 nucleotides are TGTGCCAGCAGCCAAGAAGGGCTCCCTCCCCAGGCTGGCAGGGTCCACGAGCAGTACTTC.

In nucleotides, the CDR3 is TGTGCCAGCAGCCAAGATCAACGGGAGGGGAACACCGGGGAGCTGTTTTTT. It encodes CASSQDQREGNTGELFF. The rearrangement joins TRBV4-2 to TRBJ2-2; 8 bases match TRBD2. The V segment lost 0 bases and the J segment 1 base; nucleotides outside the gene matches: 4. From germline, CDR1 is LGHNA and CDR2 YNFKEQ. CDR3 length: 17 residues.

The chain's CDR3 is CASSEGDANGQLNTEAFF. CDR3 nucleotide sequence: TGTGCCAGCAGCGAGGGGGACGCTAATGGACAGCTTAACACTGAAGCTTTCTTT. This chain uses TRBV9 with TRBJ1-1; D possibly corresponds to TRBD1 (6 bases). Germline lookup yields CDR1 SGDLS and CDR2 YYNGEE. V was cut by 3 bases and J by 2 bases, with 23 bases left in between. The CDR3 spans 18 residues.

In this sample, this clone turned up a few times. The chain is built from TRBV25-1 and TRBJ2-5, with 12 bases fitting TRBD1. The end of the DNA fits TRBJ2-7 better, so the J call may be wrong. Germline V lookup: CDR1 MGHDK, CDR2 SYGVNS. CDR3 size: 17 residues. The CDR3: CASRGPGTGGKENEQYF. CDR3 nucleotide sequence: TGTGCCAGCAGGGGTCCCGGGACAGGGGGCAAGGAGAACGAGCAGTACTTC.

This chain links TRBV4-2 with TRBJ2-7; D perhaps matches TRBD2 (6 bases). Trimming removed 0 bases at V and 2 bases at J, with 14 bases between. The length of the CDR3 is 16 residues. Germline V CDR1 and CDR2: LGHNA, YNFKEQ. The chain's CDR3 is CASSQDRETRPYEQYF. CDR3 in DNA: TGTGCCAGCAGCCAAGATAGGGAGACTAGACCCTACGAGCAGTACTTC.

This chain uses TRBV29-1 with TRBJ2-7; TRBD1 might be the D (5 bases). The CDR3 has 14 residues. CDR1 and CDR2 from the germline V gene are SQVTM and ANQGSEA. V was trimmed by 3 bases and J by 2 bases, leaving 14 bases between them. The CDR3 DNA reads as TGCAGCGTTGACTGGCAGGGTGGTCCCTACGAGCAGTACTTC. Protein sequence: CSVDWQGGPYEQYF.

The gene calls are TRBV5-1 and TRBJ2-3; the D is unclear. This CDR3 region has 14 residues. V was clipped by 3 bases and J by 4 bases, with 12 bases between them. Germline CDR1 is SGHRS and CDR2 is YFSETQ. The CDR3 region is CASSYSPRADTQYF. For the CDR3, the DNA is TGCGCCAGCAGCTACTCTCCCCGGGCAGATACGCAGTATTTT.

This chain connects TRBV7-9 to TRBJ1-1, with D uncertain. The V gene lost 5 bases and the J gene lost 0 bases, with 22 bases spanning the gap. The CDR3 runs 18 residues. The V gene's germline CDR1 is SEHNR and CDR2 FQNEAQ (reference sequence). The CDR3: CASSPRRLEGVMNTEAFF. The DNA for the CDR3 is TGTGCCAGCAGCCCAAGGAGGTTAGAGGGTGTGATGAACACTGAAGCTTTCTTT.

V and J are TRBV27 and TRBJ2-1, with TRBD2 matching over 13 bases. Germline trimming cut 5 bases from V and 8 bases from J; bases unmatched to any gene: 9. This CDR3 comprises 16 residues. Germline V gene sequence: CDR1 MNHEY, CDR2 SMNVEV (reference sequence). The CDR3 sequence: CASSPRTSGRIDEQFF. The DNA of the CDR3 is TGTGCCAGCAGTCCTAGGACTAGCGGGAGAATCGATGAGCAGTTCTTC.

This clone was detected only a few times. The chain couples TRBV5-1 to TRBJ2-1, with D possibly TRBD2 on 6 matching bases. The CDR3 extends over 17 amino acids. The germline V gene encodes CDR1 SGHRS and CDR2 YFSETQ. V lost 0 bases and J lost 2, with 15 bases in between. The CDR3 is CASSLVWGRPTYNEQFF. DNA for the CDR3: TGCGCCAGCAGCTTGGTATGGGGGAGGCCCACCTACAATGAGCAGTTCTTC.

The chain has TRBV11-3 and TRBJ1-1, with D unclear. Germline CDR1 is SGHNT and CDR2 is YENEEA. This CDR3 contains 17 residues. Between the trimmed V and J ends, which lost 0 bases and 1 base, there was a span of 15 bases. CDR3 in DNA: TGTGCCAGCAGCTTAGAAGCGGCGGCGGATAAGAACACTGAAGCTTTCTTT. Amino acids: CASSLEAAADKNTEAFF.

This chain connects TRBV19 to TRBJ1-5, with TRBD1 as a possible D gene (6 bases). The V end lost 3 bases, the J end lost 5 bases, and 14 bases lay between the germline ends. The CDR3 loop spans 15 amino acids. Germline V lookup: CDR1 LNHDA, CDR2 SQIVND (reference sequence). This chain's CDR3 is CASSILDRNHQPQHF. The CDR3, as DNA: TGTGCCAGTAGTATTTTAGACAGGAACCATCAGCCCCAGCATTTT.

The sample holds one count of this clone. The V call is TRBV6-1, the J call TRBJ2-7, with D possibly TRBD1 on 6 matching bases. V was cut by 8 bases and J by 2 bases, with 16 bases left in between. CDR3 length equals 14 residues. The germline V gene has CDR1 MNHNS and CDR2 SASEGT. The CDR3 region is CASFHRAGTYEQYF. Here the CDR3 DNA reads TGTGCCAGCTTCCACAGGGCAGGAACCTACGAGCAGTACTTC.

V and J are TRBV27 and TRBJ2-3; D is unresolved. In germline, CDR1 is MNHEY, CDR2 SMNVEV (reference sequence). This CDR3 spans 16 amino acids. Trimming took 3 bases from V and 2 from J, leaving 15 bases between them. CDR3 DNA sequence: TGTGCCAGCAGTTTCTCTGGCCAACCGCCCACAGATACGCAGTATTTT. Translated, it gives CASSFSGQPPTDTQYF.

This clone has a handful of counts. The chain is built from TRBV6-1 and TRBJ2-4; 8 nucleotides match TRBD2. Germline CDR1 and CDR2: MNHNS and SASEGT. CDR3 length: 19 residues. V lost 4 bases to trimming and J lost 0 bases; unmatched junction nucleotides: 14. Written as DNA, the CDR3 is TGTGCCAGCAGTGTCAAGCGGGAGCCCCAATTTGTAGCCAAAAACATTCAGTACTTC. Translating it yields CASSVKREPQFVAKNIQYF.

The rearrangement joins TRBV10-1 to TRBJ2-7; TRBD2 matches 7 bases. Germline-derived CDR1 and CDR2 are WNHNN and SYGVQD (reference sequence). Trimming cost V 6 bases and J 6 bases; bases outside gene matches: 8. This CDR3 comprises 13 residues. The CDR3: CASSRDYPPEQYF. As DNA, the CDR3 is TGCGCCAGCAGCCGGGACTATCCTCCCGAGCAGTACTTC.

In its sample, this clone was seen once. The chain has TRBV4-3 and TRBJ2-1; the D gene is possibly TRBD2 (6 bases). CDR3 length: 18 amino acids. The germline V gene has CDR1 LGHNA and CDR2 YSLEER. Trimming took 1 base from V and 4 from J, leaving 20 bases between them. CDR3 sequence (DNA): TGCGCCAGCAGCCAAGCGGGGGACCCTCCGGAGGGGTACAATGAGCAGTTCTTC. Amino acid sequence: CASSQAGDPPEGYNEQFF.

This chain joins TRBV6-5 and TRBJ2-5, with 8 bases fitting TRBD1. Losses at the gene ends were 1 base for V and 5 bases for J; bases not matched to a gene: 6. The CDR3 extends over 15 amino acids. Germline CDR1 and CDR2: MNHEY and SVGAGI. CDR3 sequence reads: CASSYWQGAGETQYF. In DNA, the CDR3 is TGTGCCAGCAGTTACTGGCAGGGGGCAGGGGAGACCCAGTACTTC.

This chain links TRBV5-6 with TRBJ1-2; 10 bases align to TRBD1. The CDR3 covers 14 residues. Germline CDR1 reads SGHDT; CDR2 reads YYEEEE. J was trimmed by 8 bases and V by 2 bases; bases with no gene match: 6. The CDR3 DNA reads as TGTGCCAGCAGCTTAGGGGGACAGGGGAACGGCTACACCTTC. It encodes CASSLGGQGNGYTF.